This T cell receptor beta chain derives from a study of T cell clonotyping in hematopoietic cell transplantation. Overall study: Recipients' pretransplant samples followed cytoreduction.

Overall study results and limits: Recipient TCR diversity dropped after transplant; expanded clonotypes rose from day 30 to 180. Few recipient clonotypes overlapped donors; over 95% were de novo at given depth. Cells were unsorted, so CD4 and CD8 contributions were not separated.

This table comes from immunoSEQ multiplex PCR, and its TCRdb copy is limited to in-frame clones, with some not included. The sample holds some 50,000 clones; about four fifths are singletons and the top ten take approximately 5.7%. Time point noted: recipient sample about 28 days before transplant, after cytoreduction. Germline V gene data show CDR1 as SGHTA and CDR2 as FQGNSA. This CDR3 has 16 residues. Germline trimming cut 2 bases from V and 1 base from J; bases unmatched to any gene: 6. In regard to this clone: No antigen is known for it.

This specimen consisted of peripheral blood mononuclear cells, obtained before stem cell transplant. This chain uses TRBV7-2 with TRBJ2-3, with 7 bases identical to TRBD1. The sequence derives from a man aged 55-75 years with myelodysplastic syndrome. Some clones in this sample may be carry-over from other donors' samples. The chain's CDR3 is CASSLFGQGGTDTQYF. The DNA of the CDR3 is TGTGCCAGCAGCTTATTTGGGCAGGGGGGCACAGATACGCAGTATTTT.